Below are 3 T cell receptor beta chains sequenced from a single sample in a study of cytomegalovirus exposure and HLA in healthy donors. PCR involved 60 Vbeta and 13 Jbeta primers. Libraries were prepared by immunoSEQ multiplex PCR; TCRdb keeps only in-frame clonotypes and omits some of them. This table holds 50,000 to 60,000 clones, 73% found once. Sequences were obtained from PBMCs. The receptors stem from a man between 18 and 35 years old in good health and CMV-seronegative.

This clone was detected only once. CDR3 DNA: TGTGCCAGCCTAAAGTCCAGGGGAGATCAGCCCCAGCATTTT. Residues: CASLKSRGDQPQHF. This chain connects TRBV2 to TRBJ1-5; D is possibly TRBD1 (6 bases). The V end was cut by 8 bases, the J end by 5 bases, with 16 bases between. Germline lookup yields CDR1 SNHLY and CDR2 FYNNEI. The length of the CDR3 is 14 residues.

This chain connects TRBV10-3 to TRBJ1-2, with 7 bases that match TRBD1. Looked up from germline, CDR1 is ENHRY and CDR2 is SYGVKD. CDR3 length: 14 amino acids. V shed 7 bases, J shed 5 bases, and the junction held 10 bases outside the gene matches. The CDR3 loop is CAINGGRGEYGYTF. The CDR3 DNA reads as TGTGCCATCAACGGGGGCAGGGGGGAATATGGCTACACCTTC.

The chain's CDR3 is CAWSATGARQPQHF. DNA of the CDR3: TGTGCCTGGAGCGCTACAGGCGCCCGGCAGCCCCAGCATTTT. The J gene is TRBJ1-5, the V gene TRBV30, with D possibly TRBD1 on 5 matching bases. V was pared by 3 bases and J by 7 bases, with 16 bases between. The CDR3 is made up of 14 amino acids. CDR1 GTSNPN and CDR2 SVGIG come from the germline V gene (reference sequence).